This T cell receptor beta chain comes out of a study of blood T cell repertoires in COVID-19. Study in general: COVID-19 samples collected from the United States, Italy and Spain covered acute and convalescent phases.

The CDR3 has 16 residues. V lost 1 base and J 4 bases, leaving 11 bases between the germline ends. Germline lookup yields CDR1 LNHDA and CDR2 SQIVND (reference sequence). As processed by the authors: Estimated nucleated cell counts came from reference gene primer amplification. The table came from immunoSEQ multiplex PCR; TCRdb's copy has only in-frame clones and leaves some out. That table gives V, J and clone size, and the DNA gave D and trimming. The table includes about 220,000 clones, approximately 85% detected once. The sequence derives from a woman in her seventies with COVID-19, enrolled during active disease. The chain uses TRBV19 and TRBJ1-6; possible D gene TRBD1, 5 bases. Sequencing was performed on peripheral blood. CDR3 loop: CASSIGGGDYNSPLHF. The CDR3 bases are TGTGCCAGTAGTATAGGGGGGGGAGATTATAATTCACCCCTCCACTTT.